The 8 T cell receptor beta chains given below trace back to one sample, sequenced in a study of liver allograft versus peripheral blood T cells. The wider study: Transplanted livers held T cell receptor repertoires, and these were compared with repertoires in recipients' peripheral blood.

TCRdb independently ran MiXCR on the reads; one entry per CDR3 protein. The data contain 8,300 or so distinct CDR3 sequences, roughly 18% of them seen just once; the ten biggest clones take up approximately 4.3%. All receptors come from a human patient who had a liver transplant. Among the T cells, some may be from the graft donor.

As for this clonotype: Without the conserved terminal phenylalanine or tryptophan, this CDR3 likely stems from a read error. The V and J genes are TRBV20-1 and TRBJ2-2, with D possibly matching TRBD2 (6 bases). CDR1 is DFQATT and CDR2 is SNEGSKA in the germline V gene (reference sequence). Trimming stripped 3 bases from V and 1 base from J, with 6 bases between. This CDR3 spans 13 amino acids. In DNA, the CDR3 is TGCAGTGCTAGCGGGGGGAACACCGGGGAGCTGTTTTCT. Amino acids: CSASGGNTGELFS.

Ten or more counts support this clonotype. CDR3: CASAESSGNTIYF. The CDR3 coding sequence is TGTGCCAGTGCTGAGAGCTCTGGAAACACCATATATTTT. The chain recombines TRBV7-9 with TRBJ1-3; D unresolved. CDR3 length: 13 residues. CDR1 is SEHNR, CDR2 FQNEAQ, per germline (reference sequence). V lost 9 bases to trimming and J lost 0 bases, with 9 bases between them.

The chain is built from TRBV18 and TRBJ2-6; 7 bases are a match to TRBD1. Germline lookup yields CDR1 KGHSH and CDR2 LQKENI. V shed 4 bases, J shed 0 bases, and the junction held 9 bases outside the gene matches. The length of the CDR3 is 18 residues. CDR3 in DNA: TGTGCCAGCTCACTAATGGACAGGTTCTCCTCTGGGGCCAACGTCCTGACTTTC. Encoded protein: CASSLMDRFSSGANVLTF.

The table lists this clonotype with a count of one. The genes are TRBV20-1 and TRBJ1-5; TRBD1 is a possible D gene (6 bases). The CDR3 is 15 amino acids. Looked up from germline, CDR1 is DFQATT and CDR2 is SNEGSKA (reference sequence). Trimming removed 3 bases from V and 5 bases from J, with 17 bases in between. This CDR3 is CSASGPARGHQPQHF. The CDR3 nucleotides are TGCAGTGCTAGCGGCCCGGCCAGGGGCCATCAGCCCCAGCATTTT.

The chain joins TRBV20-1 to TRBJ2-7; 7 nucleotides agree with TRBD2. Germline V gene lookup returns CDR1 DFQATT and CDR2 SNEGSKA (reference sequence). The ends lost 5 bases at V and 2 bases at J; junction bases unmatched: 6. The CDR3 extends over 13 amino acids. CDR3 in amino acids: CSALGGRAYEQYF. The DNA of the CDR3 is TGCAGTGCTCTGGGAGGGAGGGCCTACGAGCAGTACTTC.

This clonotype was counted a few times. The V and J genes are TRBV10-1 and TRBJ2-7; 8 nucleotides agree with TRBD1. CDR3 length equals 13 residues. After removal of 2 bases from V and 3 bases from J, the junction contained 0 bases not matched to a gene. From germline, CDR1 is WNHNN and CDR2 SYGVQD (reference sequence). Here the CDR3 DNA reads TGCGCCAGCAGTGAGGACAGGGGCTACGAGCAGTACTTC. Amino acid sequence: CASSEDRGYEQYF.

This clonotype was counted many times. The chain recombines TRBV5-6 with TRBJ1-2; D gene unclear. The V gene's germline CDR1 is SGHDT and CDR2 YYEEEE. Trimming pared 2 bases from V and 14 bases from J, leaving 16 bases between. CDR3 length: 12 amino acids. The CDR3 loop reads CASSLRATLTTF. CDR3 DNA: TGTGCCAGCAGCTTAAGAGCTACCCTAACTACCTTC. The complete variable domain, with remaining parts taken from reference TRBV5-6 and TRBJ1-2, reads DAGVTQSPTHLIKTRGQQVTLRCSPKSGHDTVSWYQQALGQGPQFIFQYYEEEERQRGNFPDRFSGHQFPNYSSELNVNALLLGDSALYLCASSLRATLTTFGSGTRLTVV.

The CDR3 sequence: CASSDSFGRDTQYF. The DNA for the CDR3 is TGTGCCAGCAGTGACAGCTTTGGGAGGGATACGCAGTATTTT. J is TRBJ2-3 and V is TRBV25-1; TRBD2 is a possible D gene (6 bases). The germline V gene encodes CDR1 MGHDK and CDR2 SYGVNS. The CDR3 sequence is 14 residues long. Trimming stripped 3 bases from V and 6 bases from J, with 13 bases between.